A selection of T cell receptor beta chains follows, all from one sample in a study of blood T cell repertoires in COVID-19. Libraries were prepared by immunoSEQ multiplex PCR; TCRdb keeps only in-frame clonotypes and omits some of them. This table holds fewer than 200,000 clones, approximately 90% found once. The sequenced sample was peripheral blood. These receptors came from a woman aged 45-59 years with acute or convalescent COVID-19. Both conserved end residues are part of each CDR3. The order of the fields is D gene, clone size, J gene, V gene, CDR3 DNA, CDR3 protein. A D gene is named only where the DNA matches it firmly. The size field is filled for only some rows; it gives once, few, many or a size class.

D gene: TRBD1
clone size: .
J gene: TRBJ2-7
V gene: TRBV28
CDR3 DNA: TGTGCCACCAGGGGGATTGGTAGCGTCTCCTACGAGCAGTACTTC
CDR3 protein: CATRGIGSVSYEQYF

D gene: .
clone size: many
J gene: TRBJ2-7
V gene: TRBV7-9
CDR3 DNA: TGTGCCAGCAGCACCCTAAGGGCCTGGGGCACCATCTCCTACGAGCAGTACTTC
CDR3 protein: CASSTLRAWGTISYEQYF

D gene: TRBD1
clone size: once
J gene: TRBJ2-1
V gene: TRBV7-9
CDR3 DNA: TGTGCCAGCAGCCCCAGGACAGGGAACTACAATGAGCAGTTCTTC
CDR3 protein: CASSPRTGNYNEQFF

D gene: TRBD2
clone size: .
J gene: TRBJ2-7
V gene: TRBV15
CDR3 DNA: TGTGCCACCAGCAGTGCCGGGGGGGACGGGTCCTACGAGCAGTACTTC
CDR3 protein: CATSSAGGDGSYEQYF

D gene: .
clone size: few
J gene: TRBJ1-1
V gene: TRBV6-5
CDR3 DNA: TGTGCCAGCAGTTACTCGGGAATCGGGGACACTGAAGCTTTCTTT
CDR3 protein: CASSYSGIGDTEAFF

D gene: .
clone size: .
J gene: TRBJ2-7
V gene: TRBV7-9
CDR3 DNA: TGTGCCAGCAGCCCCTACAGGGAAGACGAGCAGTACTTC
CDR3 protein: CASSPYREDEQYF

D gene: TRBD1
clone size: .
J gene: TRBJ1-1
V gene: TRBV5-8
CDR3 DNA: TGTGCCAGCAGCTTGCGGACAGGGGGAAACACTGAAGCTTTCTTT
CDR3 protein: CASSLRTGGNTEAFF

D gene: .
clone size: .
J gene: TRBJ1-3
V gene: TRBV6-6
CDR3 DNA: TGTGCCAGCAGGGAGTCGGGTGTTGGAAACACCATATATTTT
CDR3 protein: CASRESGVGNTIYF

D gene: TRBD1
clone size: .
J gene: TRBJ2-1
V gene: TRBV24-1
CDR3 DNA: TGTGCCACCAGTGATTTGCAGGGGGCGGCCTATGAGCAGTTCTTC
CDR3 protein: CATSDLQGAAYEQFF

D gene: .
clone size: .
J gene: TRBJ2-5
V gene: TRBV30
CDR3 DNA: TGTGCCTGGAGTGTAACTTATCAAGAGACCCAGTACTTC
CDR3 protein: CAWSVTYQETQYF

D gene: TRBD1
clone size: few
J gene: TRBJ2-5
V gene: TRBV2
CDR3 DNA: TGTGCCAGCAGATACCAGGGTCGGACAGGGGTAGAGACCCAGTACTTC
CDR3 protein: CASRYQGRTGVETQYF

D gene: TRBD2
clone size: once
J gene: TRBJ2-3
V gene: TRBV7-8
CDR3 DNA: TGTGCCAGCAGCAGACCGACTAGCGGGAGGATCTTAACAGATACGCAGTATTTT
CDR3 protein: CASSRPTSGRILTDTQYF

D gene: .
clone size: .
J gene: TRBJ2-3
V gene: TRBV3-1/TRBV3-2
CDR3 DNA: TGTGCCAGCAGCCAAGATAGGCGCGGGGCTAGCACAGATACGCAGTATTTT
CDR3 protein: CASSQDRRGASTDTQYF

D gene: .
clone size: .
J gene: TRBJ2-4
V gene: TRBV5-1
CDR3 DNA: TGCGCCAGTCAACAGGGTCCCGCCTTTAAAAACATTCAGTACTTC
CDR3 protein: CASQQGPAFKNIQYF

D gene: .
clone size: .
J gene: TRBJ1-5
V gene: TRBV12-5
CDR3 DNA: TGTGCTAGTGGTTTTCTCCCAGATAGCAATCAGCCCCAGCATTTT
CDR3 protein: CASGFLPDSNQPQHF

D gene: .
clone size: .
J gene: TRBJ2-2
V gene: TRBV21-1
CDR3 DNA: TGTGCCAGCACCTCAGCCCTACAAACAGGTACGAACACCGGGGAGCTGTTTTTT
CDR3 protein: CASTSALQTGTNTGELFF

D gene: .
clone size: .
J gene: TRBJ2-2
V gene: TRBV24-1
CDR3 DNA: TGTGCCACCAGTGATCGCCGACAAACCGGGGAGCTGTTTTTT
CDR3 protein: CATSDRRQTGELFF

D gene: TRBD1
clone size: .
J gene: TRBJ1-5
V gene: TRBV6-4
CDR3 DNA: TGTGCCAGCAGCCCTACAGGGACAGGGGAACAGCCCCAGCATTTT
CDR3 protein: CASSPTGTGEQPQHF

D gene: .
clone size: .
J gene: TRBJ1-1
V gene: TRBV19
CDR3 DNA: TGTGCCAGTAGTATCTTTTCGAACACTGAAGCTTTCTTT
CDR3 protein: CASSIFSNTEAFF

D gene: .
clone size: .
J gene: TRBJ2-7
V gene: TRBV25-1
CDR3 DNA: TGTGCCAGCAGTGAATTCGGGTTCTACGAGCAGTACTTC
CDR3 protein: CASSEFGFYEQYF

D gene: TRBD1
clone size: .
J gene: TRBJ2-5
V gene: TRBV6-5
CDR3 DNA: TGTGCCAGCAGTCTTACAGGGGGGGAGACCCAGTACTTC
CDR3 protein: CASSLTGGETQYF

D gene: TRBD1
clone size: .
J gene: TRBJ1-2
V gene: TRBV24-1
CDR3 DNA: TGTGCCACCAGTGACTCCGACAGGGGCTTCTATGGCTACACCTTC
CDR3 protein: CATSDSDRGFYGYTF

D gene: .
clone size: once
J gene: TRBJ1-1
V gene: TRBV20-1
CDR3 DNA: TGCAGTGCTAGTGGTGGAGGTATGAACACTGAAGCTTTCTTT
CDR3 protein: CSASGGGMNTEAFF

D gene: .
clone size: .
J gene: TRBJ1-5
V gene: TRBV4-1
CDR3 DNA: TGCGCCAGCAGCCAAGACGTCAGGGCCAATCAGCCCCAGCATTTT
CDR3 protein: CASSQDVRANQPQHF

D gene: .
clone size: .
J gene: TRBJ2-7
V gene: TRBV6-5
CDR3 DNA: TGTGCCAGCATTCGGGCGGGGACCTACGAGCAGTACTTC
CDR3 protein: CASIRAGTYEQYF

D gene: .
clone size: .
J gene: TRBJ2-4
V gene: TRBV4-3
CDR3 DNA: TGCGCCAGCAGCCCCCAGGATCTTCTAGCCAAAAACATTCAGTACTTC
CDR3 protein: CASSPQDLLAKNIQYF

D gene: .
clone size: .
J gene: TRBJ1-2
V gene: TRBV6-1
CDR3 DNA: TGTGCCAGCAGTGAATCGCAGGAAGGCTATGGCTACACCTTC
CDR3 protein: CASSESQEGYGYTF

D gene: TRBD1
clone size: .
J gene: TRBJ1-2
V gene: TRBV7-8
CDR3 DNA: TGTGCCAGCAGCCTCTCCGGTCGATCCAGGGGGTTTAACTATGGCTACACCTTC
CDR3 protein: CASSLSGRSRGFNYGYTF

D gene: .
clone size: .
J gene: TRBJ2-5
V gene: TRBV24-1
CDR3 DNA: TGTGCCACCAGTGGTAGGGGTGAAGAGACCCAGTACTTC
CDR3 protein: CATSGRGEETQYF

D gene: .
clone size: .
J gene: TRBJ1-5
V gene: TRBV3-1/TRBV3-2
CDR3 DNA: TGTGCCAGCAGCCTCCATGGAGGGGACCGGCAGCCCCAGCATTTT
CDR3 protein: CASSLHGGDRQPQHF

D gene: TRBD1
clone size: .
J gene: TRBJ2-7
V gene: TRBV29-1
CDR3 DNA: TGCAGCGCTGGCCAGGGGGCTAGCTCCTACGAGCAGTACTTC
CDR3 protein: CSAGQGASSYEQYF

D gene: .
clone size: .
J gene: TRBJ1-3
V gene: TRBV19
CDR3 DNA: TGTGCCAGTAGTATAGTAGGGACATCTGGAAACACCATATATTTT
CDR3 protein: CASSIVGTSGNTIYF

D gene: .
clone size: .
J gene: TRBJ1-2
V gene: TRBV2
CDR3 DNA: TGTGCCAGCAGTGATAGGGGAATCTATGGCTACACCTTC
CDR3 protein: CASSDRGIYGYTF

D gene: .
clone size: .
J gene: TRBJ1-1
V gene: TRBV7-3
CDR3 DNA: TGTGCCAGCAGCTCACAGGGAGGGTCCACTGAAGCTTTCTTT
CDR3 protein: CASSSQGGSTEAFF

D gene: .
clone size: .
J gene: TRBJ1-2
V gene: TRBV4-1
CDR3 DNA: TGCGCCAGCAGCCAGCTCCCGAGATCTAACTATGGCTACACCTTC
CDR3 protein: CASSQLPRSNYGYTF

D gene: TRBD1
clone size: .
J gene: TRBJ2-7
V gene: TRBV7-6
CDR3 DNA: TGTGCCAGCAGCTTCCGGGACAGGGGGGACGAGCAGTACTTC
CDR3 protein: CASSFRDRGDEQYF

D gene: TRBD1
clone size: .
J gene: TRBJ2-7
V gene: TRBV6-5
CDR3 DNA: TGTGCCAGCAATTCCCCGGGACAGGGGTCCTACGAGCAGTACTTC
CDR3 protein: CASNSPGQGSYEQYF

D gene: .
clone size: .
J gene: TRBJ1-4
V gene: TRBV7-8
CDR3 DNA: TGTGCCAGCAGCTTACAGACAACTAATGAAAAACTGTTTTTT
CDR3 protein: CASSLQTTNEKLFF

D gene: .
clone size: .
J gene: TRBJ1-2
V gene: TRBV14
CDR3 DNA: TGTGCCAGCAGCCAAGAGGCAGGGATTTCCTACTATGGCTACACCTTC
CDR3 protein: CASSQEAGISYYGYTF

D gene: .
clone size: .
J gene: TRBJ1-3
V gene: TRBV18
CDR3 DNA: TGTGCCAGCTCACTACGGACAGACCTGAGCTCTGGAAACACCATATATTTT
CDR3 protein: CASSLRTDLSSGNTIYF

D gene: .
clone size: once
J gene: TRBJ1-1
V gene: TRBV6-5
CDR3 DNA: TGTGCCAGCAGATCACCGGGACTCGGAGCTTTCTTT
CDR3 protein: CASRSPGLGAFF

D gene: TRBD1
clone size: .
J gene: TRBJ2-2
V gene: TRBV11-2
CDR3 DNA: TGTGCCAGCAGCTTGGGACAGCCGAACACCGGGGAGCTGTTTTTT
CDR3 protein: CASSLGQPNTGELFF

D gene: TRBD1
clone size: once
J gene: TRBJ2-7
V gene: TRBV5-4
CDR3 DNA: TGTGCCAGCAGCTTGAAGGGGGCAGGGGGCGAGCAGTACTTC
CDR3 protein: CASSLKGAGGEQYF

D gene: .
clone size: .
J gene: TRBJ1-1
V gene: TRBV7-9
CDR3 DNA: TGTGCCAGCAGCTTGCCAGGGGTCGGGAACACTGAAGCTTTCTTT
CDR3 protein: CASSLPGVGNTEAFF

D gene: .
clone size: .
J gene: TRBJ2-1
V gene: TRBV10-3
CDR3 DNA: TGTGCCATCAGTGAGGCCCCCCCGGGGGATTCCTACAATGAGCAGTTCTTC
CDR3 protein: CAISEAPPGDSYNEQFF

D gene: .
clone size: once
J gene: TRBJ1-2
V gene: TRBV7-8
CDR3 DNA: TGTGCCAGCAGCTTTCTGGGGAGGGAGGATGGCTACACCTTC
CDR3 protein: CASSFLGREDGYTF

D gene: TRBD2
clone size: .
J gene: TRBJ2-1
V gene: TRBV4-1
CDR3 DNA: TGCGCCAGCAGCCCCCTAAGGTCTAGCGGGGACAGAGATGAGCAGTTCTTC
CDR3 protein: CASSPLRSSGDRDEQFF

D gene: TRBD1
clone size: .
J gene: TRBJ1-4
V gene: TRBV11-2
CDR3 DNA: TGTGCCAACCAGCTGGTCGGACAGGCAATTGCAACTAATGAAAAACTGTTTTTT
CDR3 protein: CANQLVGQAIATNEKLFF

D gene: .
clone size: few
J gene: TRBJ1-1
V gene: TRBV15
CDR3 DNA: TGTGCCACCAGCAGAGAGGACACACCCAAAGCTTTCTTT
CDR3 protein: CATSREDTPKAFF

D gene: .
clone size: .
J gene: TRBJ2-1
V gene: TRBV6-5
CDR3 DNA: TGTGCCAGCAGTCTAAGCGGGGAGCAGTTCTTC
CDR3 protein: CASSLSGEQFF

D gene: TRBD1
clone size: .
J gene: TRBJ2-7
V gene: TRBV27
CDR3 DNA: TGTGCCAGCAGTCGACAGGGGGGGTTGTACGAGCAGTACTTC
CDR3 protein: CASSRQGGLYEQYF

D gene: .
clone size: once
J gene: TRBJ1-6
V gene: TRBV6-2/TRBV6-3
CDR3 DNA: TGTGCCAGCAGTTATTTTGCGGGCGATTCACCCCTCCACTTT
CDR3 protein: CASSYFAGDSPLHF

D gene: .
clone size: .
J gene: TRBJ2-1
V gene: TRBV7-9
CDR3 DNA: TGTGCCAGCAGCCCGCCGACGACTATTAATGAGCAGTTCTTC
CDR3 protein: CASSPPTTINEQFF

D gene: TRBD1
clone size: .
J gene: TRBJ2-7
V gene: TRBV7-8
CDR3 DNA: TGTGCCAGCAGCTTAGGGGACAGGGGCTACGAGCAGTACTTC
CDR3 protein: CASSLGDRGYEQYF

D gene: .
clone size: .
J gene: TRBJ1-5
V gene: TRBV19
CDR3 DNA: TGTGCCAGTAGCACCCAGGGACATTATAGCAATCAGCCCCAGCATTTT
CDR3 protein: CASSTQGHYSNQPQHF

D gene: .
clone size: .
J gene: TRBJ1-3
V gene: TRBV18
CDR3 DNA: TGTGCCAGCTCTCAGGACAAGAGCTCTGGAAACACCATATATTTT
CDR3 protein: CASSQDKSSGNTIYF

D gene: TRBD2
clone size: .
J gene: TRBJ2-2
V gene: TRBV6-5
CDR3 DNA: TGTGCCACGGGAGGACTAGCGGCTACCGGGGAGCTGTTTTTT
CDR3 protein: CATGGLAATGELFF